The rows below give T cell receptor beta chains drawn from one sample of a study of T cells in Graves' hyperthyroidism and ophthalmopathy. One entry per CDR3 protein, called by TCRdb with MiXCR from the multiplex PCR reads. Of approximately 640,000 distinct CDR3 sequences in the sample, roughly 17% were seen once. Specimen: blood. These receptors all stem from a man aged 45 to 65 with Graves' hyperthyroidism. CDR3s include the opening cysteine and the closing phenylalanine or tryptophan. The D gene is left open where the match is weak. Size is omitted from some rows. Given values are once, few, many or a class for expanded clones.

>TRBJ1-2|few|.|TRBV20-1
CSAPAPSRNYGYTF
TGCAGTGCCCCCGCACCGTCCCGCAACTATGGCTACACCTTC
>TRBJ2-1|many|TRBD2|TRBV19
CASTILAGGIYEQFF
TGTGCCAGTACTATACTAGCGGGAGGGATTTATGAGCAGTTCTTC
>TRBJ1-2|many|.|TRBV28
CASSSQTGSWRGYTF
TGTGCCAGCAGTTCCCAAACAGGGTCATGGCGTGGCTACACCTTC
>TRBJ2-7|many|TRBD2|TRBV11-2
CASSSHLAGDIYEQYF
TGTGCCAGCAGCTCGCACCTGGCGGGAGACATATACGAGCAGTACTTC
>TRBJ2-7|few|TRBD2|TRBV2
CASSEGPGGSYEQYF
TGTGCCAGCAGTGAAGGGCCGGGAGGTTCCTACGAGCAGTACTTC
>TRBJ1-5|.|.|TRBV6-4
CASSDGGEGQPQHF
TGTGCCAGCAGTGACGGTGGAGAGGGGCAGCCCCAGCATTTT
>TRBJ1-3|few|.|TRBV28
CASSIMTGLSSGNTIYF
TGTGCCAGCAGCATAATGACGGGCCTGAGCTCTGGAAACACCATATATTTT
>TRBJ1-1|.|.|TRBV13
CASSSGAMNTEAFF
TGTGCCAGCAGCTCGGGGGCGATGAACACTGAAGCTTTCTTT
>TRBJ2-1|.|TRBD2|TRBV10-3
CAISDPLAGGSYNEQFF
TGTGCCATCAGTGACCCACTAGCGGGAGGGTCCTACAATGAGCAGTTCTTC
>TRBJ1-3|.|TRBD1|TRBV7-9
CASERTGGWNTIYF
TGTGCCAGCGAAAGGACAGGGGGTTGGAACACCATATATTTT
>TRBJ2-4|many|.|TRBV7-2
CASSLELAKNIQYF
TGTGCCAGCAGCTTAGAATTAGCCAAAAACATTCAGTACTTC
>TRBJ2-5|.|TRBD1|TRBV10-3
CAISETRDRQETQYF
TGTGCCATCAGTGAGACACGGGACAGACAAGAGACCCAGTACTTC
>TRBJ1-1|few|.|TRBV18
CASSPPILGGQYAEAFF
TGTGCCAGCTCACCACCGATCTTGGGGGGTCAATATGCTGAAGCTTTCTTT
>TRBJ1-2|.|.|TRBV13
CASSQTGDTNYGYTF
TGTGCCAGCAGCCAAACTGGGGACACCAACTATGGCTACACCTTC
>TRBJ2-5|.|.|TRBV3-1
CASSQRRETQYF
TGTGCCAGCAGCCAGAGGCGGGAGACCCAGTACTTC
>TRBJ2-5|.|.|TRBV20-1
CSARDGYEETQYF
TGCAGTGCTAGAGATGGATACGAAGAGACCCAGTACTTC
>TRBJ1-2|few|.|TRBV6-1
CASSEESGAYYGYTF
TGTGCCAGCAGTGAAGAGTCGGGGGCGTACTATGGCTACACCTTC
>TRBJ2-1|.|TRBD2|TRBV29-1
CSVGELAASSYNEQFF
TGCAGCGTTGGGGAACTAGCGGCTAGCTCCTACAATGAGCAGTTCTTC
>TRBJ2-3|.|.|TRBV20-1
CSAREAGDTQYF
TGCAGTGCTAGAGAAGCCGGAGATACGCAGTATTTT
>TRBJ2-7|.|.|TRBV11-2
CASSSQVVYEQYF
TGTGCCAGCAGCTCCCAGGTTGTGTACGAGCAGTACTTC
>TRBJ1-1|many|.|TRBV18
CASSRERDTEAFF
TGTGCCAGCTCACGGGAAAGGGACACTGAAGCTTTCTTT
>TRBJ2-2|few|TRBD2|TRBV20-1
CSARDAPGLAGEPNTGELFF
TGCAGTGCTAGAGATGCGCCGGGACTAGCGGGAGAACCGAACACCGGGGAGCTGTTTTTT
>TRBJ1-4|.|.|TRBV7-2
CASSSGDTRRERLFF
TGTGCCAGCAGCTCGGGGGACACTAGGAGGGAAAGACTGTTTTTT
>TRBJ2-1|.|.|TRBV7-3
CASSVTFEHNEQFF
TGTGCCAGCAGCGTAACGTTCGAACACAATGAGCAGTTCTTC
>TRBJ1-1|.|TRBD1|TRBV5-6
CASSFWDRGYRAFF
TGTGCCAGCAGCTTTTGGGACAGGGGGTATCGGGCTTTCTTT
>TRBJ1-5|.|.|TRBV30
CASGVGEQPQHF
TGTGCCTCAGGGGTGGGGGAGCAGCCCCAGCATTTT
>TRBJ2-7|.|.|TRBV4-1
CASSQVPMKVPPYEQYF
TGCGCCAGCAGCCAAGTCCCAATGAAGGTACCTCCCTACGAGCAGTACTTC
>TRBJ1-1|.|.|TRBV7-2
CASSLEGGDTEAFF
TGTGCCAGCAGCTTAGAGGGAGGGGACACTGAAGCTTTCTTT
>TRBJ1-6|many|.|TRBV11-2
CASSSRGWGPSNSPLHF
TGTGCCAGCAGCTCTCGAGGGTGGGGACCAAGTAATTCACCCCTCCACTTT
>TRBJ1-1|many|.|TRBV14
CASSPRSRDAEAFF
TGTGCCAGCAGCCCCCGCTCCAGGGACGCTGAAGCTTTCTTT
>TRBJ2-5|few|.|TRBV5-6
CASSFRDGTISTQYF
TGTGCCAGCAGCTTTCGTGACGGGACCATCTCGACCCAGTACTTC
>TRBJ2-7|many|.|TRBV28
CASTIGDTNYEQYF
TGTGCCAGCACCATTGGGGACACGAACTACGAGCAGTACTTC
>TRBJ2-1|.|TRBD2|TRBV20-1
CSARDGRAGDNEQFF
TGCAGTGCTAGAGATGGGAGGGCTGGAGACAATGAGCAGTTCTTC
>TRBJ1-6|.|.|TRBV4-1
CASSQEWSDNNSPLHF
TGCGCCAGCAGCCAAGAGTGGTCGGACAATAATTCACCCCTCCACTTT
>TRBJ2-3|many|.|TRBV28
CASSSAGSTDTQYF
TGTGCCAGCAGCTCAGCGGGTTCCACAGATACGCAGTATTTT
>TRBJ1-5|many|TRBD1|TRBV19
CASSIDLVQGARGNQPQHF
TGTGCCAGTAGTATAGATCTCGTACAGGGGGCGCGCGGCAATCAGCCCCAGCATTTT
>TRBJ2-7|many|.|TRBV6-1
CASSYRDTYVYEQYF
TGTGCCAGCAGTTACCGGGACACCTATGTATACGAGCAGTACTTC